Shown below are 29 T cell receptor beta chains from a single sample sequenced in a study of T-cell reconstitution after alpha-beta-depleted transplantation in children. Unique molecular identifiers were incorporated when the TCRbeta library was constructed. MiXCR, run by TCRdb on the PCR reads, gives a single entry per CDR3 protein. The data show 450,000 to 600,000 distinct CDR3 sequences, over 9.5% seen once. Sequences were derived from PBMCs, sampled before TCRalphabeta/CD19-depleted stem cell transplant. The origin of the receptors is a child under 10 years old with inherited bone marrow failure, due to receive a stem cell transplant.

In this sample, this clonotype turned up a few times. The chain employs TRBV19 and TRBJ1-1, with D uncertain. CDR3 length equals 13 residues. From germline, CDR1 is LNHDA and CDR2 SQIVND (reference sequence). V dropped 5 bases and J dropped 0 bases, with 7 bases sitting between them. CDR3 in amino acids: CASSGSMNTEAFF. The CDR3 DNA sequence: TGTGCCAGTAGTGGTAGTATGAACACTGAAGCTTTCTTT.

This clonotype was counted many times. The CDR3 region has the DNA TGTGCCAGCAGCTTAGGTCGGTATTCCTACGAGCAGTACTTC. As protein: CASSLGRYSYEQYF. This chain uses TRBV13 with TRBJ2-7, with D unresolved. In germline, CDR1 is PRHDT, CDR2 FYEKMQ (reference sequence). V was shortened by 0 bases and J by 1 base, with 7 bases between the two germline ends. The CDR3 has 14 residues.

The CDR3 here is CASKPMGDSGSSYNEQFF. CDR3 sequence (DNA): TGTGCCAGCAAACCTATGGGGGATAGCGGGAGCTCCTACAATGAGCAGTTCTTC. The rearrangement links TRBV6-2 or TRBV6-3 to TRBJ2-1, with 9 bases matching TRBD2. Germline CDR1 and CDR2: MNHEY and SVGEGT. Trimming at V came to 7 bases and at J to 0 bases, leaving 13 bases not matched to a gene. This CDR3 is 18 amino acids long.

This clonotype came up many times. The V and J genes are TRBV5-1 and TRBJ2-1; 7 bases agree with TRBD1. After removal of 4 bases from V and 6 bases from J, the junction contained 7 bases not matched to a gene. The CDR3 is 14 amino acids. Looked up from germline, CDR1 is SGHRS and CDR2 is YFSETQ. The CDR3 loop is CASSLGTAPNEQFF. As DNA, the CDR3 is TGCGCCAGCAGCCTCGGGACAGCGCCCAATGAGCAGTTCTTC.

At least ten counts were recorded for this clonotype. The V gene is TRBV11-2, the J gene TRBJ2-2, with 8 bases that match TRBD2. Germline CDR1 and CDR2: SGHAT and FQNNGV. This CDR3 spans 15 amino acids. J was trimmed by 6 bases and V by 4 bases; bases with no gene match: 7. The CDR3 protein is CASSWKAGAAGELFF. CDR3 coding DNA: TGTGCCAGCAGCTGGAAAGCGGGAGCGGCCGGGGAGCTGTTTTTT.

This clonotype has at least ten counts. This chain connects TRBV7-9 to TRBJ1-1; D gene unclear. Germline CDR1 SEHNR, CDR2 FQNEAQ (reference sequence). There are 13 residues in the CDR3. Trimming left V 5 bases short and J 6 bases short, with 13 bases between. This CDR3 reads CASSPRSRAEAFF. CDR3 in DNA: TGTGCCAGCAGCCCCCGTAGCCGGGCTGAAGCTTTCTTT.

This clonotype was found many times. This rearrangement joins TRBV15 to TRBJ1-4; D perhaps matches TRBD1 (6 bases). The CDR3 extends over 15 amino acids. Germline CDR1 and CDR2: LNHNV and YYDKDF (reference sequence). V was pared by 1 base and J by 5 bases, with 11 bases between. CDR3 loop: CATSRGRGENEKLFF. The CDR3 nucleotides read TGTGCCACCAGCAGAGGCAGGGGAGAGAATGAAAAACTGTTTTTT.

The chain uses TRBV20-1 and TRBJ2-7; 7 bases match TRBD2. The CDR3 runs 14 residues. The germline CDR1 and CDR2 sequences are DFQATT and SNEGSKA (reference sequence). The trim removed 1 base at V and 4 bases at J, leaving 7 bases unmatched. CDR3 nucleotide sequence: TGCAGTGCTAGAGTTGCGGGAGCGCCATACGAGCAGTACTTC. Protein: CSARVAGAPYEQYF.

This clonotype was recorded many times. The CDR3 loop reads CASLRQLNTGELFF. CDR3 nucleotide sequence: TGTGCCAGTCTCAGACAACTCAACACCGGGGAGCTGTTTTTT. The rearrangement uses TRBV12-3 or TRBV12-4 and TRBJ2-2; no clear D. The CDR3 spans 14 residues. With 9 bases removed from V and 2 bases from J, the gap between germline ends came to 13 bases.

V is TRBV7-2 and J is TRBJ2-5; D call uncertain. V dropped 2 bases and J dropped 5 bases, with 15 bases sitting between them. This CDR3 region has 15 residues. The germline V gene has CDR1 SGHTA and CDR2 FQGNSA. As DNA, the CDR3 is TGTGCCAGCAGCTTAATGGGTAACCTCGGGGAGACCCAGTACTTC. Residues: CASSLMGNLGETQYF.

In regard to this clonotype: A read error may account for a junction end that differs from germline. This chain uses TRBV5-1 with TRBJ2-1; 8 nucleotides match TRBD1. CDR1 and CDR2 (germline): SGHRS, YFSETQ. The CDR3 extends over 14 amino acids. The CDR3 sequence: CASSLWAGGDEEFF. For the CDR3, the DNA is TGCGCCAGCAGCCTCTGGGCAGGGGGCGATGAGGAGTTCTTC.

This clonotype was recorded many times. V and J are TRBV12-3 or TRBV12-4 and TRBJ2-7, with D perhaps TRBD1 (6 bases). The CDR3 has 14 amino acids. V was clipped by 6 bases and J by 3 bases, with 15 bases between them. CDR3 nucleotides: TGTGCCAGCAGCACAGGGCGGATTCTCTACGAGCAGTACTTC. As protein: CASSTGRILYEQYF.

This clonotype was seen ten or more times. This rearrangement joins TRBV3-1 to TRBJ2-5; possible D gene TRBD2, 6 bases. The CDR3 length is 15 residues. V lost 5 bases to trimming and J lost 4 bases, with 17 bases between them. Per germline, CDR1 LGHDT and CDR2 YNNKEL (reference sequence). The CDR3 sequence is CASSVMLAQGETQYF. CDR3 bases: TGTGCCAGCAGCGTTATGCTAGCGCAGGGAGAGACCCAGTACTTC.

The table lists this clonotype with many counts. In DNA, the CDR3 is TGCAGCGTTGAAGATCAGCCGGGACTGCTATCAGATACGCAGTATTTT. This encodes CSVEDQPGLLSDTQYF. V and J are TRBV29-1 and TRBJ2-3; a possible D gene is TRBD2 (6 bases). This CDR3 has 16 residues. The V end lost 0 bases, the J end lost 4 bases, and 17 bases lay between the germline ends. CDR1 and CDR2 from the germline V gene are SQVTM and ANQGSEA.

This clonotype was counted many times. The CDR3 nucleotides are TGTGCCAGCAGTTACGACGGGCCCGAAAAACTGTTTTTT. This translates into CASSYDGPEKLFF. The V and J genes are TRBV6-2 or TRBV6-3 and TRBJ1-4; unclear D gene. The V and J ends lost 2 bases and 8 bases respectively, with 9 bases between them. Per the germline V gene, CDR1 is MNHEY and CDR2 is SVGEGT. The CDR3 loop spans 13 amino acids.

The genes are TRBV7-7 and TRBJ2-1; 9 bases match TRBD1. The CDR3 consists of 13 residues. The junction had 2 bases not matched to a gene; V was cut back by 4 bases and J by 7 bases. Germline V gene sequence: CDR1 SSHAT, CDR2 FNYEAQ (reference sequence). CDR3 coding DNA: TGTGCCAGCAGCTCCGACAGGGGGAATGAGCAGTTCTTC. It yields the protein CASSSDRGNEQFF. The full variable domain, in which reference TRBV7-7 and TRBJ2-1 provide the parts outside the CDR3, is GAGVSQSPRYKVTKRGQDVTLRCDPISSHATLYWYQQALGQGPEFLTYFNYEAQPDKSGLPSDRFSAERPEGSISTLTIQRTEQRDSAMYRCASSSDRGNEQFFGPGTRLTVL.

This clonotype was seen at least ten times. The CDR3 sequence: CSAGLAGGLIYEQYF. CDR3 nucleotide sequence: TGCAGTGCGGGACTAGCGGGAGGACTGATCTACGAGCAGTACTTC. V gene TRBV20-1 combines with J gene TRBJ2-7, with 15 bases identical to TRBD2. V shed 6 bases and J 3 bases; nucleotides not matched to a gene: 6. CDR3 size: 15 residues. Germline CDR1 reads DFQATT; CDR2 reads SNEGSKA (reference sequence).

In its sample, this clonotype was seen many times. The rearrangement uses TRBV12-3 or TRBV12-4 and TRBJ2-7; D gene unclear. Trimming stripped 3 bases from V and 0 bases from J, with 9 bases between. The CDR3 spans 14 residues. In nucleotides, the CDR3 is TGTGCCAGCAGTTTTGGGCACCACTCCTACGAGCAGTACTTC. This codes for CASSFGHHSYEQYF.

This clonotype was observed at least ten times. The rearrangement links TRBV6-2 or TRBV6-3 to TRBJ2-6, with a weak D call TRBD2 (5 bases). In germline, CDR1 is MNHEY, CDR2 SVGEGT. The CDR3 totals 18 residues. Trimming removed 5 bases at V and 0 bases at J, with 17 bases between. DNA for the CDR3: TGTGCCAGCAGTGACTACTCGTTGAGGAGCTCTGGGGCCAACGTCCTGACTTTC. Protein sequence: CASSDYSLRSSGANVLTF.

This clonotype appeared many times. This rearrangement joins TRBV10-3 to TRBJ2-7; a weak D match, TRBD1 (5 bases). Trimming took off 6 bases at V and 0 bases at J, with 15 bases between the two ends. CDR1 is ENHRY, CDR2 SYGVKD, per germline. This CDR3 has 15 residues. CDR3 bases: TGTGCCATCAGACCCCAGGGTCCCTTCTCCTACGAGCAGTACTTC. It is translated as CAIRPQGPFSYEQYF.

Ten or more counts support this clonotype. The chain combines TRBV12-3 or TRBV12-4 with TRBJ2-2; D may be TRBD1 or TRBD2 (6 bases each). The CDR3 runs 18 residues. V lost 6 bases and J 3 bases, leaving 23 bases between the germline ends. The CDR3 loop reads CASSPSGAVLTHTGELFF. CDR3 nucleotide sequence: TGTGCCAGCAGCCCTTCGGGGGCGGTTCTTACGCACACCGGGGAGCTGTTTTTT.

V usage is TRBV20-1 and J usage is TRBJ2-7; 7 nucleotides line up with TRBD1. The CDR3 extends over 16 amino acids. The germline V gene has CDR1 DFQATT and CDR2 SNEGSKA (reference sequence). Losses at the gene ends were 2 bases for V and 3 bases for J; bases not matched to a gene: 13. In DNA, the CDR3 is TGCAGTGCTAGAACCCCGGCCCGGGACAGTCACTACGAGCAGTACTTC. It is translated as CSARTPARDSHYEQYF.

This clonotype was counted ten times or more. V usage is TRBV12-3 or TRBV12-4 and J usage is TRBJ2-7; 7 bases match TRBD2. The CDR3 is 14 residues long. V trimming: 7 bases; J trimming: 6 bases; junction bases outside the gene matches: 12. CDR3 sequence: CASTQIGWGGEQYF. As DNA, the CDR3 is TGTGCCAGCACTCAAATCGGGTGGGGGGGCGAGCAGTACTTC.

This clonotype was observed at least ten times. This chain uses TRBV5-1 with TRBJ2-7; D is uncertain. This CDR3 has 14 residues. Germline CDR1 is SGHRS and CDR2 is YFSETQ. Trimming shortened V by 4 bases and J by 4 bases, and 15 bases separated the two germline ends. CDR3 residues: CASSPLRRPYEQYF. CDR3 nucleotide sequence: TGCGCCAGCAGCCCCCTCCGAAGGCCTTACGAGCAGTACTTC.

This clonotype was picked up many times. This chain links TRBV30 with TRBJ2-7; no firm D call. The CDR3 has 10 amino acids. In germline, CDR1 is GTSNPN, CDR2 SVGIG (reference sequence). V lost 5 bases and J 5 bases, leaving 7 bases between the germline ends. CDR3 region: CAWGVNEQYF. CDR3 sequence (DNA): TGTGCCTGGGGGGTTAACGAGCAGTACTTC.

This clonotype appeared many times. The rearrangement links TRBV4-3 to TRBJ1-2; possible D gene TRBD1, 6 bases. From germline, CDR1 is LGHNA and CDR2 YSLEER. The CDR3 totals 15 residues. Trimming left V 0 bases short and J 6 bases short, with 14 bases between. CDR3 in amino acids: CASSQDPPGVDGYTF. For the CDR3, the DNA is TGCGCCAGCAGCCAAGATCCCCCAGGGGTTGATGGCTACACCTTC.

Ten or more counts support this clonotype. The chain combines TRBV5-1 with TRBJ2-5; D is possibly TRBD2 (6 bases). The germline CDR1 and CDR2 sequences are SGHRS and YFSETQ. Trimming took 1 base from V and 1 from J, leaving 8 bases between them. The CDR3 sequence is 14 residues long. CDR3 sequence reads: CASSLRGIQETQYF. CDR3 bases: TGCGCCAGCAGCTTGCGGGGGATCCAAGAGACCCAGTACTTC.

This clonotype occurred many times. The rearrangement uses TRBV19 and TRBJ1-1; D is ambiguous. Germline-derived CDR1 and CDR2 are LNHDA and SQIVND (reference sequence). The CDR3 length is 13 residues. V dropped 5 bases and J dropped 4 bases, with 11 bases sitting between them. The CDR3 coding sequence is TGTGCCAGTAGTTGGGAAGCGGTCACTGAAGCTTTCTTT. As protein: CASSWEAVTEAFF.

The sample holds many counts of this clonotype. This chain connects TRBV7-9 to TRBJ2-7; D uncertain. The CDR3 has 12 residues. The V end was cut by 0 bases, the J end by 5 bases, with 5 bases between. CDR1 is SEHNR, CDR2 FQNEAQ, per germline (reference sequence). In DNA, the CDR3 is TGTGCCAGCAGCTTAGCGGTTGACGAGCAGTACTTC. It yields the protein CASSLAVDEQYF.